Below, 6 T cell receptor beta chains from the same sample are listed, as sequenced in a study of T cell repertoires in cytomegalovirus infection. One entry per CDR3 protein results from TCRdb running MiXCR on the reads. The sample lists some 240,000 distinct CDR3 sequences; about 15% were seen once. Sequenced: CD8+ T cells from PBMCs. The receptors here all came from a human donor in good health (CMV status not recorded). Some clones in this sample may be carry-over from other donors' samples.

The chain is built from TRBV27 and TRBJ2-1; TRBD1 or TRBD2 may be the D gene (5 bases each). The CDR3 consists of 16 residues. Germline values: CDR1 MNHEY, CDR2 SMNVEV (reference sequence). Trimming removed 5 bases at V and 10 bases at J, with 24 bases between. CDR3 DNA sequence: TGTGCCAGCAGTAACTACTTGGGGACGTTTGTTGGGGAGCAGTTCTTC. Its translation is CASSNYLGTFVGEQFF.

This clonotype was seen a few times. CDR3 region: CSARGTGGNSPLHF. The CDR3 nucleotides are TGCAGTGCTAGAGGGACAGGGGGAAATTCACCCCTCCACTTT. The rearrangement uses TRBV20-1 and TRBJ1-6, with 10 nucleotides matching TRBD1. Looked up from germline, CDR1 is DFQATT and CDR2 is SNEGSKA (reference sequence). CDR3 length: 14 residues. Losses at the gene ends were 1 base for V and 7 bases for J; bases not matched to a gene: 1.

This clonotype was seen more than once but under ten times. DNA of the CDR3: TGTGCCATCAGTGAACTATGGCAGATAGACTCTGGAAACACCATATATTTT. Protein: CAISELWQIDSGNTIYF. The V call is TRBV10-3, the J call TRBJ1-3; D is uncertain. V shed 3 bases and J shed 0 bases, with 15 bases lying between them. From germline, CDR1 is ENHRY and CDR2 SYGVKD. The CDR3 sequence is 17 residues long.

Remarks on this clonotype: One end of the junction varies from germline; a read error may be responsible. V usage is TRBV4-1 and J usage is TRBJ1-2, with no clear D. The CDR3 totals 14 residues. The germline V gene has CDR1 MGHRA and CDR2 YSYEKL. The CDR3 coding sequence is TGTGCCAGCAGCCAAGACCTGGGGAACTATGGCTACACCTTC. This translates into CASSQDLGNYGYTF.

There are many counts of this clonotype. V and J are TRBV6-6 and TRBJ1-5; 7 positions agree with TRBD1. The CDR3 covers 14 residues. V dropped 4 bases and J dropped 1; count of bases not matched to a gene: 1. The germline V gene encodes CDR1 MNHNY and CDR2 SVGAGI (reference sequence). The CDR3 protein is CASSSQGSNQPQHF. Written as DNA, the CDR3 is TGTGCCAGCAGTTCACAGGGGAGCAATCAGCCCCAGCATTTT.

The sample holds a few counts of this clonotype. The rearrangement joins TRBV29-1 to TRBJ1-2, with D uncertain. V was trimmed by 3 bases and J by 0 bases, leaving 8 bases between them. The germline V gene encodes CDR1 SQVTM and CDR2 ANQGSEA. This CDR3 has 13 residues. DNA for the CDR3: TGCAGCGTTGATTGGATAACTAACTATGGCTACACCTTC. It encodes CSVDWITNYGYTF.